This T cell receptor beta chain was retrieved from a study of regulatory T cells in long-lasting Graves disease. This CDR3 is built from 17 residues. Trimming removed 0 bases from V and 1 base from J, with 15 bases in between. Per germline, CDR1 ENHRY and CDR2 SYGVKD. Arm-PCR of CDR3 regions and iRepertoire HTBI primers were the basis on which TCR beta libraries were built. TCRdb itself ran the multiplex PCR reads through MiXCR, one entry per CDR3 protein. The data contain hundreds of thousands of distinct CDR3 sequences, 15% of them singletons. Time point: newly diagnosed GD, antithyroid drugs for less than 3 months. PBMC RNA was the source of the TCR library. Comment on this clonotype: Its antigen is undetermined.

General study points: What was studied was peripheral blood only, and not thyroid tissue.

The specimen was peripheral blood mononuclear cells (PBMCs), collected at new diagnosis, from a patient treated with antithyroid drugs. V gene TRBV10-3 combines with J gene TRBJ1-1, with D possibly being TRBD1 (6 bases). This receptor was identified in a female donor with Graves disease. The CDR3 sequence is CAISESQGLTTNTEAFF. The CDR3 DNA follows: TGTGCCATCAGTGAGTCACAGGGTCTGACAACGAACACTGAAGCTTTCTTT.